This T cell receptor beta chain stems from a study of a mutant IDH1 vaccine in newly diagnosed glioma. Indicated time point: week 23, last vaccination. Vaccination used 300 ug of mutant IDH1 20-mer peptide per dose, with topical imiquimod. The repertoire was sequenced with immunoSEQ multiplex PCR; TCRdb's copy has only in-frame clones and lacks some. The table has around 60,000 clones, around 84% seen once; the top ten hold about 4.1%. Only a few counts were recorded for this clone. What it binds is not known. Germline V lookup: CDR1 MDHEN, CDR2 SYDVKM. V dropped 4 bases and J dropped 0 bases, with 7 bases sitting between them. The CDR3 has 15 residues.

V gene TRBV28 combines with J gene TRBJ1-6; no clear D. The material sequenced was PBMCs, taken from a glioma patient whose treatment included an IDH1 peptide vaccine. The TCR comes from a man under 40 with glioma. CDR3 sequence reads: CASSYGYSYNSPLHF. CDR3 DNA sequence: TGTGCCAGCAGTTACGGGTACTCCTATAATTCACCCCTCCACTTT.